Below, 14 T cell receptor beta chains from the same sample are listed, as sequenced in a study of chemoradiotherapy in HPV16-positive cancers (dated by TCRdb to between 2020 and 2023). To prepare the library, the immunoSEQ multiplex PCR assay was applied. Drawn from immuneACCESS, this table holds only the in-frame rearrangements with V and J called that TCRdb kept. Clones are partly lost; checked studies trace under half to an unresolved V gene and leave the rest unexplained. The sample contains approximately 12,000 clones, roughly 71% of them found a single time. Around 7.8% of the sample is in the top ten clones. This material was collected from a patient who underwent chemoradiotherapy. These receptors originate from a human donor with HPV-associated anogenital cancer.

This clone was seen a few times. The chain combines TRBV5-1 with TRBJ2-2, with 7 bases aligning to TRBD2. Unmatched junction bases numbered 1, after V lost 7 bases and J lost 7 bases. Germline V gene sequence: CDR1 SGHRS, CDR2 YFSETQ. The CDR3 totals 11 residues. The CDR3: CASGGGGELFF. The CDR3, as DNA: TGCGCCAGCGGCGGGGGCGGGGAGCTGTTTTTT.

The chain's CDR3 is CASRRDRGREQYF. Here the CDR3 DNA reads TGTGCCAGCAGGCGGGACAGGGGGCGCGAGCAGTACTTC. The chain uses TRBV6-5 and TRBJ2-7, with 12 bases aligning to TRBD1. The germline V gene has CDR1 MNHEY and CDR2 SVGAGI. CDR3 length: 13 residues. Losses at the gene ends were 6 bases for V and 6 bases for J; bases not matched to a gene: 3.

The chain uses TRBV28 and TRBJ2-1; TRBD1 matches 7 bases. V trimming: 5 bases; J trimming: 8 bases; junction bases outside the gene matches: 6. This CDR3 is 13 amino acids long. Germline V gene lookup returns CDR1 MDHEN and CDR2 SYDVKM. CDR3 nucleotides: TGTGCCAGCAGTCCCGGGACAGTGGATGAGCAGTTCTTC. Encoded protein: CASSPGTVDEQFF.

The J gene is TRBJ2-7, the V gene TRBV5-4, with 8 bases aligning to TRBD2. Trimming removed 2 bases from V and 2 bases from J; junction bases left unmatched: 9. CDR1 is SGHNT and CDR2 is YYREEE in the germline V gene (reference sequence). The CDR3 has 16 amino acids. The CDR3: CASSFLAGGRPYEQYF. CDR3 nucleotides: TGTGCCAGCAGCTTTCTAGCCGGCGGGAGGCCCTACGAGCAGTACTTC.

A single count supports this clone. The CDR3 loop reads CASQPTGDTEAFF. CDR3 DNA sequence: TGCGCCAGCCAACCAACGGGAGACACTGAAGCTTTCTTT. V gene TRBV4-1 combines with J gene TRBJ1-1; D uncertain. V was clipped by 8 bases and J by 3 bases, with 13 bases between them. CDR1 is MGHRA and CDR2 is YSYEKL in the germline V gene. The CDR3 is made up of 13 amino acids.

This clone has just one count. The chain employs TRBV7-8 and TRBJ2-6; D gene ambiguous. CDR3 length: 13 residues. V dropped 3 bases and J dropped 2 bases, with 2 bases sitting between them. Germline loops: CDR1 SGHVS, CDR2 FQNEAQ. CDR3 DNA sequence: TGTGCCAGCAGCTTCGCTGGGGCCAACGTCCTGACTTTC. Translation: CASSFAGANVLTF.

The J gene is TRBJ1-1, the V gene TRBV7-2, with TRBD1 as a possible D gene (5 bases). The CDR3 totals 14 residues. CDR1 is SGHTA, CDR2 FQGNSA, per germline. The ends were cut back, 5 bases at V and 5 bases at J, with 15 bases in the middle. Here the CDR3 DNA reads TGTGCCAGCAGCCTCCGGTGGGGGAGTACTGAAGCTTTCTTT. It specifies CASSLRWGSTEAFF.

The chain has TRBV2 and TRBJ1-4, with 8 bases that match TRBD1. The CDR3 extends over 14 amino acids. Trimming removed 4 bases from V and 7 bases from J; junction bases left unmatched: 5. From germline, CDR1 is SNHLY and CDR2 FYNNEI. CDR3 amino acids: CASSVDRVFEKLFF. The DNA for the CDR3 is TGTGCCAGCAGTGTGGACAGGGTGTTTGAAAAACTGTTTTTT. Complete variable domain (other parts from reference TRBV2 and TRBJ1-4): EPEVTQTPSHQVTQMGQEVILRCVPISNHLYFYWYRQILGQKVEFLVSFYNNEISEKSEIFDDQFSVERPDGSNFTLKIRSTKLEDSAMYFCASSVDRVFEKLFFGSGTQLSVL.

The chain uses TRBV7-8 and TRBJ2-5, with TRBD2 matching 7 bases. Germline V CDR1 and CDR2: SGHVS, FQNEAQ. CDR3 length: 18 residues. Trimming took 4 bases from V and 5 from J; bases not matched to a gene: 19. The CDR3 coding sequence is TGTGCCAGCAGCTCCTCATGGGCGGGGGACCTTAGGTGGGAGACCCAGTACTTC. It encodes CASSSSWAGDLRWETQYF.

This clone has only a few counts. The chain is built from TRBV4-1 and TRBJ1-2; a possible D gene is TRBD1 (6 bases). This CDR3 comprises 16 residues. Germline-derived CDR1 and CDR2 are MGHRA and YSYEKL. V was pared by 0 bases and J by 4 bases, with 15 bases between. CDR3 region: CASSQDERGRVYGYTF. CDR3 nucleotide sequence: TGCGCCAGCAGCCAAGATGAGCGGGGGCGCGTCTATGGCTACACCTTC.

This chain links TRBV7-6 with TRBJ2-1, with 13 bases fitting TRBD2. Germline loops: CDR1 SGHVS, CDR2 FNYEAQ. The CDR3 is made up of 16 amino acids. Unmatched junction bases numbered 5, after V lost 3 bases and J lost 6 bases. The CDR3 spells CASSFDRLAGGNEQFF. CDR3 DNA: TGTGCCAGCAGCTTCGACCGACTAGCGGGAGGCAATGAGCAGTTCTTC.

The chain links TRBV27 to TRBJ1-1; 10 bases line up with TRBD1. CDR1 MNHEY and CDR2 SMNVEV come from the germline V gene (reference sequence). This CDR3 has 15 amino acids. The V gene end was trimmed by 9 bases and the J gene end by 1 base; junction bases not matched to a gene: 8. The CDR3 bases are TGTGCCAGTCGACCGGGACAGGGGCCGAACACTGAAGCTTTCTTT. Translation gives CASRPGQGPNTEAFF.

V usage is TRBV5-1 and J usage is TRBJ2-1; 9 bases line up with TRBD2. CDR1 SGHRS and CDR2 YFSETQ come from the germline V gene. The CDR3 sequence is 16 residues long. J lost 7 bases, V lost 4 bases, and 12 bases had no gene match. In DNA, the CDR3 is TGCGCCAGCAGCACCTCTGGCGGGAGGGCCGGGAATGAGCAGTTCTTC. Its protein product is CASSTSGGRAGNEQFF.

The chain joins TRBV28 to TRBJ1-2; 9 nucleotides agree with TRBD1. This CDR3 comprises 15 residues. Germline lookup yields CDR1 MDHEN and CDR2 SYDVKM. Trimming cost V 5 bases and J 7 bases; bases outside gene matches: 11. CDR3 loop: CASSPRTGALSGYTF. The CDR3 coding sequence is TGTGCCAGCAGTCCCAGGACAGGGGCCCTCTCTGGCTACACCTTC.